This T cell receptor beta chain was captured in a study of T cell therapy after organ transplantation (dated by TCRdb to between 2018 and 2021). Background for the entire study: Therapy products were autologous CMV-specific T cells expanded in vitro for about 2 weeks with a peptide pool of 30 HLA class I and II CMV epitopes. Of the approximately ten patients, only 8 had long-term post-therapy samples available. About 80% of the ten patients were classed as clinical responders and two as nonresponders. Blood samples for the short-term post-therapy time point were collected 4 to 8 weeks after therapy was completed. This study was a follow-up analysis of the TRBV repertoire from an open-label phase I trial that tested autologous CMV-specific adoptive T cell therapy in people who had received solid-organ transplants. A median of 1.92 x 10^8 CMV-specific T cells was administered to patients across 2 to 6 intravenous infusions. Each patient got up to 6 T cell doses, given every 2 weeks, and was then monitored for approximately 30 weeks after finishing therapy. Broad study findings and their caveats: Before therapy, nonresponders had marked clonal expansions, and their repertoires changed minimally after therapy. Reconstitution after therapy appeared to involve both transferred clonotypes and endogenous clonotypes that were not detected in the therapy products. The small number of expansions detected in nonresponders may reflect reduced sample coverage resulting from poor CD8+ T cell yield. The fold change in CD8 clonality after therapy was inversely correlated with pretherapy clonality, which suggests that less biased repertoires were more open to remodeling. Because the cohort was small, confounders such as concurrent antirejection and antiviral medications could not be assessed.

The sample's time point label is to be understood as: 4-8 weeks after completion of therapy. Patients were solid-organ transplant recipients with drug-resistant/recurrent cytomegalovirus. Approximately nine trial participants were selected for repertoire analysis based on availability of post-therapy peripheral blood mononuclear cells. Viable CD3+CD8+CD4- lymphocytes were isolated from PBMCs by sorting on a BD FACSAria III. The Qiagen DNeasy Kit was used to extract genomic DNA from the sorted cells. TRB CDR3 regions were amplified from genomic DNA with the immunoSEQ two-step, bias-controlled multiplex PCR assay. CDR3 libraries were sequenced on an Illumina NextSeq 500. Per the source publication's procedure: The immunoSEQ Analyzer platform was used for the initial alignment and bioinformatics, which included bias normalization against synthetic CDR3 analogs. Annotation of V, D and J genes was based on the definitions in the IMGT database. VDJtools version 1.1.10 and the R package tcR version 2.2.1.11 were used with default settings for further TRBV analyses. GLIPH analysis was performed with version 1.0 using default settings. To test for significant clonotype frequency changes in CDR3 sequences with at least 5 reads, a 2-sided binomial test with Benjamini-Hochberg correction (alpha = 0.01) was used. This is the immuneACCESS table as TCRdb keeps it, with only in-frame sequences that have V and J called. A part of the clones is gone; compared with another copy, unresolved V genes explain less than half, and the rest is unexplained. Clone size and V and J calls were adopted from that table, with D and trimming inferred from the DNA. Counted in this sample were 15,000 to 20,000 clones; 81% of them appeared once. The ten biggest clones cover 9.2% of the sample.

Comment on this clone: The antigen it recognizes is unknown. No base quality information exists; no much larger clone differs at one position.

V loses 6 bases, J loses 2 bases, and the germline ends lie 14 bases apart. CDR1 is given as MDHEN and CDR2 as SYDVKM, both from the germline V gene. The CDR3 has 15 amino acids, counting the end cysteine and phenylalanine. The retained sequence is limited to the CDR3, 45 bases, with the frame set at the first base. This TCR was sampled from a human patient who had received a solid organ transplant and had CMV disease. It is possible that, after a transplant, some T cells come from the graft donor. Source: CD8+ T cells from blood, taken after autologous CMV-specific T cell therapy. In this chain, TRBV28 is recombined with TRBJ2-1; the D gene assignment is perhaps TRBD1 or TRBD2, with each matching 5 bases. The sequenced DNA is TGTGCCAGCAGACCCCGGGACGGGCCCTACAATGAGCAGTTCTTC. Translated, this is CASRPRDGPYNEQFF.